Presented here are 18 T cell receptor beta chains from one specimen sequenced in a study of cytotoxic CD8 clonotypes in ibrutinib-treated CLL. Method: immunoSEQ multiplex PCR; TCRdb's copy keeps in-frame clones and lacks some. The sample gives hundreds of thousands of clones, 60% to 80% of which show up once; 10% to 12% is in the top ten. This material consisted of PBMCs, taken after 12 months of ibrutinib treatment. These receptors were collected from a human donor with chronic lymphocytic leukemia.

This clone appeared a single time. J is TRBJ2-2 and V is TRBV6-1, with D tentatively TRBD1 or TRBD2 (5 bases each). With 5 bases removed from V and 0 bases from J, the gap between germline ends came to 10 bases. This CDR3 comprises 15 residues. The germline V gene encodes CDR1 MNHNS and CDR2 SASEGT. In DNA, the CDR3 is TGTGCCAGCAGTCCCGGGACGGCGAACACCGGGGAGCTGTTTTTT. Translation gives CASSPGTANTGELFF.

The gene calls are TRBV4-1 and TRBJ2-3; D may correspond to TRBD1 or TRBD2 (6 bases each). CDR3 length equals 16 residues. Trimming stripped 1 base from V and 1 base from J, with 12 bases between. CDR1 MGHRA and CDR2 YSYEKL come from the germline V gene. The chain's CDR3 is CASSQGRGVGTDTQYF. CDR3 DNA: TGCGCCAGCAGCCAAGGAAGGGGGGTGGGCACAGATACGCAGTATTTT.

J is TRBJ2-7 and V is TRBV2; D is possibly TRBD2 (6 bases). The V gene lost 5 bases and the J gene lost 0 bases, with 14 bases spanning the gap. Germline CDR1 SNHLY, CDR2 FYNNEI. CDR3 size: 15 residues. CDR3 loop: CASSLRDGSSYEQYF. For the CDR3, the DNA is TGTGCCAGCAGTCTGAGGGACGGGAGCTCCTACGAGCAGTACTTC.

The V call is TRBV6-1, the J call TRBJ2-5, with D possibly TRBD1 on 6 matching bases. This CDR3 comprises 15 residues. V lost 7 bases and J 4 bases, leaving 19 bases between the germline ends. Germline CDR1 and CDR2: MNHNS and SASEGT. The CDR3 is CASTEQGLFRETQYF. The CDR3 DNA is TGTGCCAGCACCGAGCAGGGGTTATTCCGAGAGACCCAGTACTTC.

The chain carries TRBV2 and TRBJ1-5; 8 bases map to TRBD1. This CDR3 spans 14 amino acids. The trim removed 6 bases at V and 7 bases at J, leaving 8 bases unmatched. Germline CDR1 reads SNHLY; CDR2 reads FYNNEI. The CDR3 sequence: CASSGQGLGQPQHF. For the CDR3, the DNA is TGTGCCAGCAGCGGACAGGGACTTGGCCAGCCCCAGCATTTT.

This chain links TRBV30 with TRBJ1-4; D is unclear. Germline V lookup: CDR1 GTSNPN, CDR2 SVGIG (reference sequence). V lost 5 bases, J lost 3 bases, and 7 bases lay in between. CDR3 length: 12 amino acids. DNA for the CDR3: TGTGCCTGGGCGGGTCCTAATGAAAAACTGTTTTTT. The encoded protein is CAWAGPNEKLFF.

This rearrangement joins TRBV10-3 to TRBJ2-7; 10 bases align to TRBD1. The CDR3 is 16 amino acids. Germline CDR1 reads ENHRY; CDR2 reads SYGVKD. With V trimmed by 3 bases and J by 2 bases, 7 bases remained unmatched. The chain's CDR3 is CAISDRRQGAPYEQYF. CDR3 coding DNA: TGTGCCATCAGTGATCGGAGACAGGGGGCTCCCTACGAGCAGTACTTC.

This chain connects TRBV5-1 to TRBJ1-2, with 9 bases aligning to TRBD1. This CDR3 contains 15 residues. V lost 3 bases, J lost 7 bases, and 10 bases stayed unmatched. Germline V gives CDR1 SGHRS, CDR2 YFSETQ. In DNA form, the CDR3 reads TGCGCCAGCAGCTCCGGGGACAGGGCGTATAGTGGCTACACCTTC. Residues: CASSSGDRAYSGYTF.

The rearrangement joins TRBV19 to TRBJ2-2; 11 bases are shared with TRBD2. Trimming took 3 bases from V and 0 from J; bases not matched to a gene: 9. The V gene's germline CDR1 is LNHDA and CDR2 SQIVND (reference sequence). The CDR3 has 19 amino acids. CDR3 nucleotides: TGTGCCAGTAGTATCGGGGGGACTAGCGGAAATACGAACACCGGGGAGCTGTTTTTT. Translating it yields CASSIGGTSGNTNTGELFF.

The V call is TRBV27, the J call TRBJ2-7; D possibly corresponds to TRBD2 (6 bases). CDR3 size: 15 residues. Germline-derived CDR1 and CDR2 are MNHEY and SMNVEV (reference sequence). V lost 3 bases and J 1 base, leaving 13 bases between the germline ends. The CDR3 coding sequence is TGTGCCAGCAGTTTGAGGCTAGCGCCATCCTACGAGCAGTACTTC. Its translation is CASSLRLAPSYEQYF.

This chain joins TRBV9 and TRBJ1-1; TRBD1 matches 8 bases. CDR1 and CDR2 from the germline V gene are SGDLS and YYNGEE. The V and J ends lost 4 bases and 4 bases, in that order; junction bases with no gene match: 6. The CDR3 is 14 amino acids. The CDR3 nucleotides read TGTGCCAGCAGCCCACACAGGGGGAGCACTGAAGCTTTCTTT. Amino acids: CASSPHRGSTEAFF.

The rearrangement joins TRBV7-9 to TRBJ1-1; D ambiguous. This CDR3 has 12 residues. The V end was cut by 6 bases, the J end by 2 bases, with 7 bases between. Germline loops: CDR1 SEHNR, CDR2 FQNEAQ (reference sequence). The DNA for the CDR3 is TGTGCCAGCAGTACCAGTAACACTGAAGCTTTCTTT. The encoded protein is CASSTSNTEAFF.

The J gene is TRBJ2-3, the V gene TRBV5-1; 9 bases line up with TRBD2. J gave up 2 bases and V 0 bases, and 7 bases lay outside the gene matches. Germline lookup yields CDR1 SGHRS and CDR2 YFSETQ. The CDR3 sequence is 17 residues long. CDR3 DNA: TGCGCCAGCAGCTTGGGGGGCGGACTAGCGCCCACAGATACGCAGTATTTT. Amino acids: CASSLGGGLAPTDTQYF.

The chain recombines TRBV21-1 with TRBJ1-2; TRBD1 was called by the table and not checked on the DNA. TRBV21-1 is reported as a pseudogene. The CDR3 totals 17 residues. The CDR3 is CASSTSLGGRSNYGYTF. The CDR3 bases are TGTGCCAGCAGCACATCCCTAGGGGGCAGAAGTAACTATGGCTACACCTTC.

This rearrangement joins TRBV15 to TRBJ1-4, with D perhaps matching TRBD1 (6 bases). Per the germline V gene, CDR1 is LNHNV and CDR2 is YYDKDF (reference sequence). This CDR3 comprises 14 residues. Trimming pared 1 base from V and 8 bases from J, leaving 11 bases between. Written as DNA, the CDR3 is TGTGCCACCAGCAGAGTCGGGGGCTGGGAAAAACTGTTTTTT. This translates into CATSRVGGWEKLFF.

The chain is built from TRBV6-5 and TRBJ2-6; 7 positions agree with TRBD1. The CDR3 spans 15 residues. V dropped 6 bases and J dropped 2; count of bases not matched to a gene: 4. Germline assignment: CDR1 MNHEY and CDR2 SVGAGI. The CDR3 region is CASSSTGAGANVLTF. The CDR3 DNA is TGTGCCAGCAGCTCCACAGGGGCTGGGGCCAACGTCCTGACTTTC.

This clone appeared a few times. The chain is built from TRBV6-1 and TRBJ2-2; D might be TRBD2 (5 bases). The CDR3 totals 12 residues. Trimming removed 4 bases from V and 9 bases from J, with 9 bases in between. In germline, CDR1 is MNHNS, CDR2 SASEGT. As DNA, the CDR3 is TGTGCCAGCAGTGCGGACTCTCGGGAGCTGTTTTTT. Its translation is CASSADSRELFF.

The chain carries TRBV4-1 and TRBJ1-1; tentatively, D is TRBD1 (5 bases). The CDR3 has 17 amino acids. The V gene's germline CDR1 is MGHRA and CDR2 YSYEKL. V was pared by 0 bases and J by 4 bases, with 18 bases between. CDR3 bases: TGCGCCAGCAGCCAAGATACCCCCCGCGGGAGGGGCACTGAAGCTTTCTTT. Amino acids: CASSQDTPRGRGTEAFF.